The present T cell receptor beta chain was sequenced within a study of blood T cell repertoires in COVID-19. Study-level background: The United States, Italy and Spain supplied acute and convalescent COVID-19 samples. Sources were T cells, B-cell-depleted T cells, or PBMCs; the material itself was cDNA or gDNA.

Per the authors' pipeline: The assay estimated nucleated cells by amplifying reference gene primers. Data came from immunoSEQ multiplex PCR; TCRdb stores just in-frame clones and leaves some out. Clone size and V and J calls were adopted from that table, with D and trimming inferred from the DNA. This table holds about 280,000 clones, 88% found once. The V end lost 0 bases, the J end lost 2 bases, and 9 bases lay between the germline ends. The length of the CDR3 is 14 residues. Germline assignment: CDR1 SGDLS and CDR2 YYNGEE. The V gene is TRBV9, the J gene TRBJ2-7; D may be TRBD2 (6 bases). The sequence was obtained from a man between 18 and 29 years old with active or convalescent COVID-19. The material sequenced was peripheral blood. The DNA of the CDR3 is TGTGCCAGCAGCGTAGGCGGGGATACCTACGAGCAGTACTTC. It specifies CASSVGGDTYEQYF. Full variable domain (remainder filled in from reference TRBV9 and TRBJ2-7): DSGVTQTPKHLITATGQRVTLRCSPRSGDLSVYWYQQSLDQGLQFLIQYYNGEERAKGNILERFSAQQFPDLHSELNLSSLELGDSALYFCASSVGGDTYEQYFGPGTRLTVT.